Below, 4 T cell receptor beta chains from the same sample are listed, as sequenced in a study of cytomegalovirus exposure and HLA in healthy donors. The PCR was carried out with 60 Vbeta primers and 13 Jbeta primers. Generated by immunoSEQ multiplex PCR, the TCRdb table keeps only in-frame clones and is missing some. The profile covers 150,000 or so clones, with 81% appearing a single time and about 1.5% taken by the ten largest. The sample consisted of PBMCs. All receptors derive from a man in his fifties in good health and CMV-seropositive.

The V gene is TRBV2, the J gene TRBJ2-3, with TRBD1 as a possible D gene (5 bases). CDR1 is SNHLY, CDR2 FYNNEI, per germline. Trimming took 1 base from V and 4 from J, leaving 15 bases between them. The CDR3 extends over 16 amino acids. DNA of the CDR3: TGTGCCAGCAGTGAAGGAAAGATAGGGGTTGCAGATACGCAGTATTTT. This codes for CASSEGKIGVADTQYF.

The chain couples TRBV5-4 to TRBJ1-1; D ambiguous. The V end lost 1 base, the J end lost 6 bases, and 13 bases lay between the germline ends. The CDR3 spans 14 residues. Per the germline V gene, CDR1 is SGHNT and CDR2 is YYREEE (reference sequence). The CDR3 DNA reads TGTGCCAGCAGCTTGTCCATTTCAGGTGCTGAAGCTTTCTTT. It yields the protein CASSLSISGAEAFF.

This clone was observed a handful of times. This rearrangement joins TRBV6-1 to TRBJ1-1; D is ambiguous. Per the germline V gene, CDR1 is MNHNS and CDR2 is SASEGT. The CDR3 has 13 amino acids. V lost 7 bases and J 4 bases, leaving 13 bases between the germline ends. The CDR3: CASTPRVLTEAFF. The CDR3 DNA reads as TGTGCCAGCACCCCCCGGGTCCTCACTGAAGCTTTCTTT.

V is TRBV11-3 and J is TRBJ2-3; D remains ambiguous. V gave up 4 bases and J gave up 6 bases, with 8 bases separating them. Germline loops: CDR1 SGHNT, CDR2 YENEEA. The CDR3 totals 12 residues. As DNA, the CDR3 is TGTGCCAGCAGCTCCTTTTCCGATACGCAGTATTTT. It encodes CASSSFSDTQYF.